A selection of T cell receptor beta chains follows, all from one sample in a study of cytomegalovirus exposure and HLA in healthy donors. Data came from immunoSEQ multiplex PCR; TCRdb stores just in-frame clones and leaves some out. The table lists approximately 280,000 clones, roughly 89% of them singletons. The sequencing sample was made of PBMCs. Receptor source: a man aged 40-49 years in good health and CMV-seropositive. Each CDR3 is given with its conserved first and last residue. A D gene is named only where the DNA matches it firmly. Clone size is stated in some rows and not others, as once, few, many or a class when expanded.

D,V,J,size,CDR3,DNA
TRBD1,TRBV5-1,TRBJ2-7,once,CASRHGTGADYEQYF,TGCGCCAGCAGACACGGGACAGGGGCGGACTACGAGCAGTACTTC
.,TRBV4-2,TRBJ2-7,.,CASSQELRRPYEQYF,TGTGCCAGCAGCCAAGAACTAAGGAGGCCCTACGAGCAGTACTTC
.,TRBV7-8,TRBJ2-7,.,CASTRQGAAYEQYF,TGTGCCAGCACTCGCCAAGGGGCCGCCTACGAGCAGTACTTC
.,TRBV30,TRBJ2-1,.,CAWSVLDAREQFF,TGTGCCTGGAGCGTCCTAGATGCGCGTGAGCAGTTCTTC
.,TRBV19,TRBJ1-1,.,CASSIGNTGTEAFF,TGTGCCAGTAGTATAGGCAACACGGGCACTGAAGCTTTCTTT
TRBD2,TRBV19,TRBJ2-7,.,CASNPGLAEYEQYF,TGTGCCAGTAACCCGGGACTAGCGGAATACGAGCAGTACTTC
TRBD1,TRBV2,TRBJ1-5,once,CASSYIGTVNSNQPQHF,TGTGCCAGCAGTTACATCGGGACAGTTAATAGCAATCAGCCCCAGCATTTT
TRBD2,TRBV2,TRBJ2-7,.,CASRNLAGDPYEQYF,TGTGCCAGCAGGAATCTAGCGGGAGATCCCTACGAGCAGTACTTC
TRBD2,TRBV15,TRBJ2-5,.,CATSRDPPAGQETQYF,TGTGCCACCAGCAGAGATCCCCCAGCGGGGCAAGAGACCCAGTACTTC
.,TRBV29-1,TRBJ1-1,.,CSVGELNTEAFF,TGCAGCGTTGGGGAGCTTAACACTGAAGCTTTCTTT
.,TRBV28,TRBJ2-3,once,CASSQGKDTQYF,TGTGCCAGCAGTCAGGGGAAAGATACGCAGTATTTT
TRBD1,TRBV4-3,TRBJ1-4,.,CASSRSDRVATNEKLFF,TGCGCCAGCAGCCGAAGCGACAGGGTAGCAACTAATGAAAAACTGTTTTTT
.,TRBV29-1,TRBJ2-3,.,CSVEDIIRAADTQYF,TGCAGCGTTGAAGATATAATACGAGCGGCGGATACGCAGTATTTT
.,TRBV7-9,TRBJ2-3,.,CASRVADTQYF,TGTGCCAGCAGGGTAGCAGATACGCAGTATTTT
.,TRBV25-1,TRBJ2-1,.,CASSQPGQINEQFF,TGTGCCAGCAGCCAACCCGGACAGATCAATGAGCAGTTCTTC
TRBD1,TRBV28,TRBJ2-1,.,CASSPNDRVGNEQFF,TGTGCCAGCAGTCCTAATGACAGGGTGGGCAATGAGCAGTTCTTC
TRBD2,TRBV27,TRBJ2-1,.,CASSSRTSGRGAPYNEQFF,TGTGCCAGCAGTTCCCGGACTAGCGGGAGAGGGGCTCCCTACAATGAGCAGTTCTTC
.,TRBV5-6,TRBJ2-7,.,CASSFGQGADEQYF,TGTGCCAGCAGCTTTGGTCAGGGCGCGGACGAGCAGTACTTC
TRBD2,TRBV29-1,TRBJ2-3,.,CSVEQLAGSLGATDTQYF,TGCAGCGTTGAACAACTAGCGGGATCTCTTGGGGCCACAGATACGCAGTATTTT
TRBD1,TRBV28,TRBJ1-4,.,CASSTYRGVEKLFF,TGTGCCAGCAGTACCTACAGGGGAGTTGAAAAACTGTTTTTT
.,TRBV27,TRBJ1-2,.,CASSLRAGEDYGYTF,TGTGCCAGCAGTTTAAGGGCGGGGGAGGACTATGGCTACACCTTC
.,TRBV7-9,TRBJ2-7,.,CASSLASGEQYF,TGTGCCAGCAGCTTAGCGTCGGGGGAGCAGTACTTC
.,TRBV27,TRBJ1-5,.,CASSRLPRGINQPQHF,TGTGCCAGCAGCCGCCTACCCAGGGGAATCAATCAGCCCCAGCATTTT
TRBD2,TRBV5-1,TRBJ2-5,.,CASSLDGGVQETQYF,TGCGCCAGCAGCTTGGATGGGGGGGTACAGGAGACCCAGTACTTC
.,TRBV7-3,TRBJ1-1,.,CASSLAKNTEAFF,TGTGCCAGCAGCTTGGCCAAGAACACTGAAGCTTTCTTT
.,TRBV15,TRBJ2-7,.,CATSRLQASSYEQYF,TGTGCCACCAGCAGACTTCAGGCTTCATCCTACGAGCAGTACTTC
TRBD1,TRBV27,TRBJ2-5,.,CASRTDRGAQETQYF,TGTGCCAGCAGAACGGACAGGGGGGCCCAAGAGACCCAGTACTTC
.,TRBV6-5,TRBJ2-7,few,CASSYSAAIYEQYF,TGTGCCAGCAGTTACTCGGCGGCTATCTACGAGCAGTACTTC
TRBD1,TRBV5-6,TRBJ1-2,few,CASSSRDRGGGYTF,TGTGCCAGCAGCTCACGGGACAGGGGTGGTGGCTACACCTTC